These 16 T cell receptor beta chains were sequenced from one sample in a study of T cells in women clearing cervical HPV infection. TCRdb keeps only in-frame clones here, not all; method: immunoSEQ multiplex PCR. This sample lists under 50,000 clones; its ten largest clones have about 5%. Source material: blood buffy coat. The receptor set was obtained from a woman between 18 and 70 years old with a cervical HPV16 infection that either progressed to CIN3+ or cleared (not recorded which).

Concerning this clone: Coverage ceases 3 residues before the CDR3 finishes, and the germline J gene fills in the end. This chain connects TRBV5-4 to TRBJ2-2, with D possibly being TRBD1 (6 bases). CDR1 and CDR2 (germline): SGHNT, YYREEE (reference sequence). V was pared by 1 base and J by 7 bases, with 17 bases between. This CDR3 region has 16 residues. The CDR3 bases that were read are TGTGCCAGCAGCTTGTCCAGGGGCCTCTCCAACGGGGAG. It is translated as CASSLSRGLSNGE. The whole CDR3 sequence reads CASSLSRGLSNGELFF.

Concerning this clone itself: The sequenced fragment ends 3 residues before the CDR3 boundary, so the rest is inferred from the germline J gene. The chain has TRBV7-3 and TRBJ1-3; D gene ambiguous. Trimming left V 3 bases short and J 4 bases short, with 16 bases between. The germline CDR1 and CDR2 sequences are SGHTA and FQGTGA. The CDR3 loop spans 16 amino acids. The CDR3 spells CASSLGSGGPGNTIYF. Partial CDR3 DNA: TGTGCCAGCAGCTTGGGGAGCGGAGGGCCGGGAAACACC.

Comment on this clone: The read ends 3 residues early relative to the CDR3; the germline J gene fills the gap. This chain links TRBV6-1 with TRBJ1-1, with D possibly matching TRBD1 (6 bases). There are 13 residues in the CDR3. Trimming removed 4 bases at V and 5 bases at J, with 11 bases between. The V gene's germline CDR1 is MNHNS and CDR2 SASEGT. CDR3 region: CASSATGKTEAFF. CDR3 DNA (partial): TGTGCCAGCAGTGCAACAGGGAAAACTGAA.

CDR3 bases read: TGTGCCAGCAGCTTTGGGACTAGTCAAGAGACC. Encoded protein: CASSFGTSQET. The whole CDR3 reads CASSFGTSQETQYF. This chain uses TRBV5-4 with TRBJ2-5; the match to TRBD2 covers 8 bases. The missing CDR3 end, 3 residues past where the read stops, is filled in from the germline J gene. Germline CDR1 reads SGHNT; CDR2 reads YYREEE (reference sequence). The V and J ends lost 2 bases and 2 bases, in that order; junction bases with no gene match: 2. The CDR3 consists of 14 residues. Full variable domain (rest looked up from reference TRBV5-4 and TRBJ2-5): ETGVTQSPTHLIKTRGQQVTLRCSSQSGHNTVSWYQQALGQGPQFIFQYYREEENGRGNFPPRFSGLQFPNYSSELNVNALELDDSALYLCASSFGTSQETQYFGPGTRLLVL.

A note on this clone: The CDR3 extends 3 residues past the end of the read, so its final part is completed from the germline J gene. The chain recombines TRBV7-8 with TRBJ2-5, with 7 bases that match TRBD2. J lost 4 bases, V lost 1 base, and 6 bases had no gene match. The CDR3 extends over 15 amino acids. Germline-derived CDR1 and CDR2 are SGHVS and FQNEAQ. This CDR3 is CASSLGSSSGETQYF. The CDR3 DNA, read in part, is TGTGCCAGCAGCTTAGGTTCGTCTAGCGGAGAGACC.

A note on this clone: The CDR3 end falls 3 residues outside the read, so it is completed with the germline J gene. The chain has TRBV29-1 and TRBJ1-1; 9 nucleotides match TRBD1. Per the germline V gene, CDR1 is SQVTM and CDR2 is ANQGSEA. This CDR3 contains 14 residues. The CDR3 sequence: CSVGPGQGKMQAFF. CDR3 DNA, as far as it was read: TGCAGCGTTGGGCCGGGACAGGGAAAAATGCAA.

On this clone itself: The read terminates 3 residues before the CDR3 end, so the remaining end is supplied by the germline J gene. The rearrangement uses TRBV7-9 and TRBJ2-7; 8 bases are a match to TRBD1. V shed 1 base and J 2 bases; nucleotides not matched to a gene: 1. Germline CDR1 SEHNR, CDR2 FQNEAQ (reference sequence). The CDR3 is 14 residues long. The CDR3 here is CASSLEDRAYEQYF. CDR3 bases read: TGTGCCAGCAGCTTAGAGGACAGGGCCTACGAG.

For this clone: The read finishes 3 residues shy of the CDR3 end, and the germline J gene is used to complete it. V and J are TRBV5-1 and TRBJ1-2; TRBD1 matches at 9 bases. The V gene's germline CDR1 is SGHRS and CDR2 YFSETQ. This CDR3 is built from 13 residues. The CDR3 is CASRWDRDQGYTF. The covered CDR3 bases are TGCGCCAGCAGATGGGACAGGGATCAAGGC. The entire variable domain, with the rest obtained from reference TRBV5-1 and TRBJ1-2, is as follows: KAGVTQTPRYLIKTRGQQVTLSCSPISGHRSVSWYQQTPGQGLQFLFEYFSETQRNKGNFPGRFSGRQFSNSRSEMNVSTLELGDSALYLCASRWDRDQGYTFGSGTRLTVV.

Concerning this clone: The CDR3 goes on 3 residues after the read ends, and that part is filled in from the germline J gene. The V and J genes are TRBV5-1 and TRBJ2-7; tentatively, D is TRBD2 (6 bases). Per germline, CDR1 SGHRS and CDR2 YFSETQ. The germline V and J ends were trimmed by 5 bases and 5 bases, with 17 bases remaining between them. This CDR3 is 14 amino acids long. CDR3 DNA (partial): TGCGCCAGCAGGGGAGACGGGGGTTCCGACGAG. Its translation: CASRGDGGSDE. The whole CDR3 protein reads CASRGDGGSDEQYF.

Concerning this clone: The read comes to an end 3 residues before the CDR3 does, leaving the germline J gene to fill in the end. The chain carries TRBV2 and TRBJ2-2; D ambiguous. V was trimmed by 6 bases and J by 3 bases, leaving 5 bases between them. This CDR3 region has 12 residues. Germline values: CDR1 SNHLY, CDR2 FYNNEI. The CDR3 sequence is CASSRDTGELFF. CDR3 DNA, as far as it was read: TGTGCCAGCAGCCGGGACACCGGGGAG.

On this clone: The CDR3 end lies 3 residues beyond the end of the read and is filled in from the germline J gene. This chain links TRBV6-1 with TRBJ2-7; 8 nucleotides match TRBD1. Germline V gene data show CDR1 as MNHNS and CDR2 as SASEGT. The junction had 4 bases not matched to a gene; V was cut back by 4 bases and J by 2 bases. This CDR3 has 14 residues. The CDR3 reads CASSVLGQAYEQYF. The DNA read from the CDR3 is TGTGCCAGCAGTGTGTTGGGACAGGCCTACGAG.

Worth noting for this clone: The CDR3 end is not reached by the read, which stops 3 residues before it; the germline J gene fills it in. This chain uses TRBV2 with TRBJ2-3, with a weak D call TRBD1 (5 bases). The CDR3 is made up of 13 amino acids. CDR1 is SNHLY and CDR2 is FYNNEI in the germline V gene. The ends were cut back, 6 bases at V and 0 bases at J, with 7 bases in the middle. CDR3 DNA (partial): TGTGCCAGCAGCAGGGTTAGCACAGATACG. It encodes CASSRVSTDT. The whole CDR3 reads CASSRVSTDTQYF.

The sequenced CDR3 bases are TGTGCCAGCAGTCTAGGACAGCATAATCAGCCC. This sequence encodes CASSLGQHNQP. In full, the CDR3 reads CASSLGQHNQPQHF. The V and J genes are TRBV2 and TRBJ1-5, with a tentative D call TRBD1 (6 bases). The read ends 3 residues before the CDR3 terminus; that terminus is restored from the germline J gene. Germline CDR1 and CDR2: SNHLY and FYNNEI. The CDR3 sequence is 14 residues long. V dropped 5 bases and J dropped 4 bases, with 12 bases sitting between them.

With respect to this clone: The CDR3 end falls 3 residues outside the read, so it is completed with the germline J gene. The chain recombines TRBV5-1 with TRBJ2-1, with TRBD1 identical over 7 bases. The germline V gene has CDR1 SGHRS and CDR2 YFSETQ. This CDR3 is built from 14 residues. V shed 6 bases, J shed 3 bases, and the junction held 6 bases outside the gene matches. The CDR3 protein is CASTPAGGYNEQFF. The covered CDR3 bases are TGCGCCAGCACCCCGGCAGGGGGCTACAATGAG.

Notes on this clone: The CDR3 is cut off 3 residues early in the read; its end comes from the germline J gene. The chain joins TRBV10-3 to TRBJ1-2; TRBD1 might be the D (5 bases). Germline V gene sequence: CDR1 ENHRY, CDR2 SYGVKD. Trimming removed 10 bases at V and 5 bases at J, with 14 bases between. The CDR3 contains 12 residues. CDR3 bases read: TGTGCCACCGTCGGGGGATCGTATGGC. Translation gives CATVGGSYG. From start to end, the CDR3 is CATVGGSYGYTF.

A word on this clone: The observed sequence ends 3 residues before the CDR3 terminus, with the missing tail filled in from the germline J gene. J is TRBJ2-7 and V is TRBV20-1; weak D call: TRBD1 (5 bases). The CDR3 length is 13 residues. Germline CDR1 is DFQATT and CDR2 is SNEGSKA (reference sequence). With 0 bases removed from V and 2 bases from J, the gap between germline ends came to 8 bases. CDR3 residues: CSARDRVAYEQYF. The covered CDR3 bases are TGCAGTGCTAGAGACAGGGTCGCCTACGAG.